This entry features one T cell receptor (beta chain) sequence. The antigen remains unidentified. V was pared by 2 bases and J by 6 bases, with 5 bases between. CDR3 length: 11 amino acids. Germline CDR1 SEHNR, CDR2 FQNEAQ (reference sequence). This sample was included in a study of T-cell memory formation after mild COVID-19. Overall study results and limits: For second-wave clones that peaked at day 37, SARS-CoV-2 specificity went unverified. Shrinking CD4+ clones were chiefly CM and EM; CD8+ ones were chiefly EMRA. Memory sampled before infection contained some responding clones, suggesting cross-reactive memory joined.

TCRdb passed the 5' RACE reads through MiXCR, listing each CDR3 protein once. The sample shows approximately 300,000 distinct CDR3 sequences, approximately 15% of them seen only once. This chain connects TRBV7-9 to TRBJ2-7; D perhaps matches TRBD1 (5 bases). The clonotype originates from a man aged 18 to 29 who had mild COVID-19 (a few samples of this study predate the infection). Cell type and time point are not known. The material sequenced was PBMCs or a T cell subset sorted from them (not recorded which). CDR3: CASSLQGEQYV. CDR3 in DNA: TGTGCCAGCAGCTTACAGGGCGAGCAGTACGTC.